This T cell receptor beta chain was documented in a study of cytomegalovirus exposure and HLA in healthy donors. General study results and limits: Later genetic work tied a missense DCLRE1C variant to beta-chain V and J trimming. When a later analysis was performed, an Asian-associated ancestry cluster reportedly had fewer N-insertions than the approximately 700-donor mean.

This CDR3 spans 11 amino acids. CDR1 is SEHNR, CDR2 FQNEAQ, per germline (reference sequence). PCR involved 60 Vbeta and 13 Jbeta primers. The table came from immunoSEQ multiplex PCR; TCRdb's copy has only in-frame clones and leaves some out. The sample has fewer than 110,000 clones, more than 75% seen once; the top ten hold about 2.5%. For this clone: Antigen specificity is unknown. One junction end disagrees with the germline gene, perhaps due to a read error.

The TCR comes from a man aged 30 to 45 in good health and CMV-seropositive. Sequencing input: PBMCs. The gene calls are TRBV7-9 and TRBJ2-7; no clear D gene. CDR3 sequence reads: CSSSTAYEQYF. CDR3 nucleotide sequence: TGTTCCAGCAGCACAGCCTACGAGCAGTACTTC.